Shown below are 4 T cell receptor beta chains from a single sample sequenced in a study of glioma-infiltrating T cells. The iRepertoire nested amplicon-rescue multiplex PCR amplified TCR alpha and beta CDR3s from RNA. Each CDR3 protein gets one entry after TCRdb re-called the multiplex PCR reads with MiXCR. The sample has some 93,000 distinct CDR3 sequences, 35% to 45% seen once. Sequenced material: glioma tissue, nonneoplastic brain tissue, or PBMCs (not recorded which). These TCRs come from a human donor with low-grade glioma or glioblastoma, undergoing nonglioma brain surgery, or in good health (not recorded which).

V gene TRBV6-5 combines with J gene TRBJ2-3, with a possible D match to TRBD1 (6 bases). Germline loops: CDR1 MNHEY, CDR2 SVGAGI. Trimming took off 5 bases at V and 5 bases at J, with 23 bases between the two ends. This CDR3 has 17 amino acids. The chain's CDR3 is CASSERTVTRSIDTQYF. The CDR3 DNA reads as TGTGCCAGCAGTGAAAGGACAGTAACTAGAAGTATAGATACGCAGTATTTT.

The chain is built from TRBV6-2 or TRBV6-3 and TRBJ1-5; D unclear. This CDR3 is 13 amino acids long. Germline V CDR1 and CDR2: MNHEY, SVGEGT. DNA of the CDR3: TGTGACAGTAAAGAAGTGGGGAATCAGCCCCAGCATTTT. Residues: CDSKEVGNQPQHF.

This clonotype was observed at least ten times. The rearrangement uses TRBV27 and TRBJ2-3, with D maybe TRBD2 (6 bases). V was clipped by 4 bases and J by 9 bases, with 26 bases between them. CDR1 MNHEY and CDR2 SMNVEV come from the germline V gene (reference sequence). The length of the CDR3 is 17 residues. The CDR3 nucleotides read TGTGCCAGCAGTTCGACGATGGGACCAGTGTTAGGACTAACGCAGTATTTT. The encoded protein is CASSSTMGPVLGLTQYF.

About this clonotype itself: This clone may be a read error of a much larger clone one base away. The chain is built from TRBV18 and TRBJ1-4; a possible D gene is TRBD1 (6 bases). V lost 7 bases to trimming and J lost 5 bases, with 14 bases between them. The CDR3 extends over 14 amino acids. Germline CDR1 reads KGHSH; CDR2 reads LQKENI. CDR3 DNA: TGTGCCAGCTTACTCGGGCAGGGGAATGAAAAACTGTTTTTT. It translates to CASLLGQGNEKLFF.